The 14 T cell receptor beta chains listed next were all sequenced from one sample in a study of identical twins. TCRdb processed the 5' RACE reads anew with MiXCR; each CDR3 protein has one entry. The data hold approximately 600,000 distinct CDR3 sequences, with about 7.1% observed a single time. These data also featured in a second study, about yellow fever vaccine responses in identical twins.

Sequenced input: PBMCs. The receptor source for this set is a woman under 30 in good health.

Many counts were recorded for this clonotype. The V and J genes are TRBV20-1 and TRBJ2-1; maybe TRBD1 (6 bases). V was shortened by 0 bases and J by 9 bases, with 9 bases between the two germline ends. The V gene's germline CDR1 is DFQATT and CDR2 SNEGSKA (reference sequence). The CDR3 has 12 amino acids. The CDR3 spells CSARERTVEQFF. The CDR3 bases are TGCAGTGCTAGAGAACGGACAGTTGAGCAGTTCTTC.

In its sample, this clonotype was seen many times. This chain connects TRBV5-1 to TRBJ1-1, with 9 bases matching TRBD1. The V gene's germline CDR1 is SGHRS and CDR2 YFSETQ. V was clipped by 0 bases and J by 2 bases; unmatched bases: 2. This CDR3 is 15 amino acids long. The CDR3 DNA sequence: TGCGCCAGCAGCTTGGGGGGACAGGGTAACACTGAAGCTTTCTTT. Protein sequence: CASSLGGQGNTEAFF.

This clonotype came up a few times. The chain recombines TRBV25-1 with TRBJ1-6, with 9 bases that match TRBD1. Looked up from germline, CDR1 is MGHDK and CDR2 is SYGVNS. The CDR3 is 15 amino acids. V gave up 7 bases and J gave up 7 bases; unmatched junction bases: 8. The CDR3 bases are TGTGCCAGCACCCCGGGGGACAGGGAGAATTCACCCCTCCACTTT. It translates to CASTPGDRENSPLHF.

This clonotype has just a few counts. The V and J genes are TRBV4-1 and TRBJ2-7; 11 bases agree with TRBD1. The V gene's germline CDR1 is MGHRA and CDR2 YSYEKL. The J segment lost 4 bases and the V segment lost 1 base, leaving 3 bases of the junction unmatched. The CDR3 has 15 residues. The CDR3 protein is CASSQGGTGGYEQYF. In DNA, the CDR3 is TGCGCCAGCAGCCAAGGGGGGACAGGGGGGTACGAGCAGTACTTC.

This clonotype was counted many times. The V and J genes are TRBV7-2 and TRBJ2-2, with unresolved D. V was shortened by 3 bases and J by 3 bases, with 17 bases between the two germline ends. The CDR3 is made up of 17 amino acids. Per the germline V gene, CDR1 is SGHTA and CDR2 is FQGNSA. The CDR3: CASSFSVWASDTGELFF. The CDR3 DNA is TGTGCCAGCAGCTTCTCGGTCTGGGCCTCGGACACCGGGGAGCTGTTTTTT.

This sequence joins TRBV7-9 and TRBJ2-5; 8 bases agree with TRBD1. The CDR3 sequence is 15 residues long. The germline CDR1 and CDR2 sequences are SEHNR and FQNEAQ (reference sequence). Trimming removed 5 bases from V and 2 bases from J; junction bases left unmatched: 7. The CDR3 DNA is TGTGCCAGCAGCCCAGATGGGACAGGTCAAGAGACCCAGTACTTC. Protein: CASSPDGTGQETQYF.

This clonotype appeared a few times. The gene calls are TRBV7-6 and TRBJ1-1; perhaps TRBD1 as D (6 bases). The CDR3 has 15 residues. V lost 3 bases to trimming and J lost 5 bases, with 16 bases between them. Per the germline V gene, CDR1 is SGHVS and CDR2 is FNYEAQ. In nucleotides, the CDR3 is TGTGCCAGCAGCTTGTTGGCAAGGGGGGTAACTGAAGCTTTCTTT. It encodes CASSLLARGVTEAFF.

This clonotype was found a few times. The chain employs TRBV12-3 or TRBV12-4 and TRBJ2-7; no clear D gene. This CDR3 region has 13 residues. V lost 3 bases and J 5 bases, leaving 11 bases between the germline ends. This CDR3 reads CASSFPPGHEQYF. CDR3 DNA sequence: TGTGCCAGCAGTTTCCCCCCGGGCCACGAGCAGTACTTC.

This clonotype was counted only a few times. The chain carries TRBV25-1 and TRBJ1-4; D possibly corresponds to TRBD1 (6 bases). Trimming pared 5 bases from V and 8 bases from J, leaving 18 bases between. Germline assignment: CDR1 MGHDK and CDR2 SYGVNS. The CDR3 covers 15 residues. This CDR3 is CASSLQLGAGEKLFF. In nucleotides, the CDR3 is TGTGCCAGCAGTCTTCAACTGGGGGCAGGGGAAAAACTGTTTTTT.

This clonotype was recorded a few times. The chain couples TRBV6-1 to TRBJ2-2; tentatively, D is TRBD1 (7 bases). The CDR3 has 15 residues. Between the trimmed V and J ends, which lost 6 bases and 2 bases, there was a span of 13 bases. The germline gives CDR1 MNHNS, CDR2 SASEGT. The CDR3 here is CASRTGRGNTGELFF. The CDR3 region has the DNA TGTGCCAGCAGGACAGGGCGGGGTAACACCGGGGAGCTGTTTTTT.

The sample holds a few counts of this clonotype. The V gene is TRBV14, the J gene TRBJ1-6, with D uncertain. Trimming left V 1 base short and J 9 bases short, with 13 bases between. The CDR3 has 15 residues. Germline-derived CDR1 and CDR2 are SGHDN and FVKESK. CDR3 coding DNA: TGTGCCAGCAGCCAAGTACGAGGGTTTGGTTCACCCCTCCACTTT. Translating gives CASSQVRGFGSPLHF.

This clonotype was seen a few times. The V call is TRBV28, the J call TRBJ2-2; D is unclear. This CDR3 contains 14 residues. Germline values: CDR1 MDHEN, CDR2 SYDVKM. Trimming pared 4 bases from V and 5 bases from J, leaving 11 bases between. CDR3 DNA: TGTGCCAGCAGTTCCCCCTTCAAAACCGGGGAGCTGTTTTTT. This gives the protein CASSSPFKTGELFF.

In this sample, this clonotype turned up a few times. V usage is TRBV7-8 and J usage is TRBJ2-1, with unresolved D. The CDR3 extends over 14 amino acids. V was cut by 1 base and J by 4 bases, with 8 bases left in between. Per the germline V gene, CDR1 is SGHVS and CDR2 is FQNEAQ. CDR3 residues: CASSLVVAYNEQFF. The CDR3 DNA sequence: TGTGCCAGCAGCTTAGTGGTAGCATACAATGAGCAGTTCTTC. Looking up the rest from reference TRBV7-8 and TRBJ2-1 gives the full variable domain: GAGVSQSPRYKVAKRGQDVALRCDPISGHVSLFWYQQALGQGPEFLTYFQNEAQLDKSGLPSDRFFAERPEGSVSTLKIQRTQQEDSAVYLCASSLVVAYNEQFFGPGTRLTVL.

This clonotype was seen at least ten times. The genes are TRBV12-3 or TRBV12-4 and TRBJ1-1; 7 bases line up with TRBD1. Unmatched junction bases numbered 9, after V lost 5 bases and J lost 3 bases. The CDR3 consists of 15 residues. CDR3 sequence (DNA): TGTGCCAGCAGTCTTATAGGGGGCGGTGACACTGAAGCTTTCTTT. This sequence encodes CASSLIGGGDTEAFF.